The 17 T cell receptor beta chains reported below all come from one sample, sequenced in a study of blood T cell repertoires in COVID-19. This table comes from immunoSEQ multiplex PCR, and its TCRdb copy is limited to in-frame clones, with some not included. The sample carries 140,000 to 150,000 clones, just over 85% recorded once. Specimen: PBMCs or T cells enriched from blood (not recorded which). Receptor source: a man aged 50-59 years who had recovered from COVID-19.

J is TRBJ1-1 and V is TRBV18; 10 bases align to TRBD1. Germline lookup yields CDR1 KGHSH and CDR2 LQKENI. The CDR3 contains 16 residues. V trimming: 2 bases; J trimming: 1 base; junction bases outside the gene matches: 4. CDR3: CASSPRQGARNTEAFF. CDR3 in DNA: TGTGCCAGCTCACCAAGACAGGGGGCGAGGAACACTGAAGCTTTCTTT. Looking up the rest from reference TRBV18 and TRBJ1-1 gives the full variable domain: NAGVMQNPRHLVRRRGQEARLRCSPMKGHSHVYWYRQLPEEGLKFMVYLQKENIIDESGMPKERFSAEFPKEGPSILRIQQVVRGDSAAYFCASSPRQGARNTEAFFGQGTRLTVV.

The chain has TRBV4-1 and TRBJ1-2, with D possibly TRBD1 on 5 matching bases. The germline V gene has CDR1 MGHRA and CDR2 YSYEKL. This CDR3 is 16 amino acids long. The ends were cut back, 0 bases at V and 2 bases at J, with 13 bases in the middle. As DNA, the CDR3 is TGCGCCAGCAGCCAAGATGGGGCCAGCCAGAACTATGGCTACACCTTC. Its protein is CASSQDGASQNYGYTF.

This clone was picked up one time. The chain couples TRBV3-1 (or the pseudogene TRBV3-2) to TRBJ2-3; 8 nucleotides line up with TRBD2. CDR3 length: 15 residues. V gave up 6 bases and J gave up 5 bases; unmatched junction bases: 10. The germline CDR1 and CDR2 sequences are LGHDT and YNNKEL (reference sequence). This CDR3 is CASSFLAGPLDTQYF. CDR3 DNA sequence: TGTGCCAGCAGTTTCCTAGCGGGCCCCTTAGATACGCAGTATTTT.

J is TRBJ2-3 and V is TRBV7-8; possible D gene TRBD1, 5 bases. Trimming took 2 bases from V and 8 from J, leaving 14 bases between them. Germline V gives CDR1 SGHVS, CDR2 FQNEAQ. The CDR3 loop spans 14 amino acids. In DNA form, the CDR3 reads TGTGCCAGCAGCTTACAGGGAAAACTTGGTACGCAGTATTTT. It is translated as CASSLQGKLGTQYF. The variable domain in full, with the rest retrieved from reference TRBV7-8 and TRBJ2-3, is GAGVSQSPRYKVAKRGQDVALRCDPISGHVSLFWYQQALGQGPEFLTYFQNEAQLDKSGLPSDRFFAERPEGSVSTLKIQRTQQEDSAVYLCASSLQGKLGTQYFGPGTRLTVL.

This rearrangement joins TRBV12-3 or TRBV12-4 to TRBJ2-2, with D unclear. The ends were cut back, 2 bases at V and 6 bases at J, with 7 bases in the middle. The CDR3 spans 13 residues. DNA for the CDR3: TGTGCCAGCAGTTTACTTGCGGCCGGGGAGCTGTTTTTT. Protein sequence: CASSLLAAGELFF.

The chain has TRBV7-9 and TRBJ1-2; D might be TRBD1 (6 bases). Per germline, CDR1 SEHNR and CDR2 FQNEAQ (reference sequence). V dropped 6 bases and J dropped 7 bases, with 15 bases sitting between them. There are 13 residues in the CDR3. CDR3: CASRPPTGGGYTF. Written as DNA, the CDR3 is TGTGCCAGCAGACCACCGACAGGAGGTGGCTACACCTTC.

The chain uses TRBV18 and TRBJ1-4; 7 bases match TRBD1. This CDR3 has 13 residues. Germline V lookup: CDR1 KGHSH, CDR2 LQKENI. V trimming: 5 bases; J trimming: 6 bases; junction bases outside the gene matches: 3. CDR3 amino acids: CASSGDSHEKLFF. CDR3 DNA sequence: TGTGCCAGCTCAGGGGACAGCCATGAAAAACTGTTTTTT.

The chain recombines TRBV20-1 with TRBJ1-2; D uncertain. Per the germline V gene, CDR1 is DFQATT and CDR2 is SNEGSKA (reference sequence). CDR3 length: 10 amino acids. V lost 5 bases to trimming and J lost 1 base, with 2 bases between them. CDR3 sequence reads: CSAYNYGYTF. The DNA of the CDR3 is TGCAGTGCTTATAACTATGGCTACACCTTC.

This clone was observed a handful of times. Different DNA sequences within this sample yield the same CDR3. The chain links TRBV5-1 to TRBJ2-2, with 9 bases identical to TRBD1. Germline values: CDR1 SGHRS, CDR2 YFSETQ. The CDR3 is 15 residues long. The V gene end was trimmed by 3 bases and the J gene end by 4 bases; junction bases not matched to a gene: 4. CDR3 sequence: CASSSGQGSTGELFF. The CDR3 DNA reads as TGCGCCAGCAGCTCGGGACAGGGTTCCACCGGGGAGCTGTTTTTT.

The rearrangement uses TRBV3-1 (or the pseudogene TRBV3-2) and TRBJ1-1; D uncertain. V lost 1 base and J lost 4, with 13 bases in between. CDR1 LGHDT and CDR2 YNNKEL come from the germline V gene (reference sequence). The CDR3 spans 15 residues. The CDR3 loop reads CASSQARVGGTEAFF. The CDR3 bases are TGTGCCAGCAGCCAAGCTCGGGTCGGTGGCACTGAAGCTTTCTTT.

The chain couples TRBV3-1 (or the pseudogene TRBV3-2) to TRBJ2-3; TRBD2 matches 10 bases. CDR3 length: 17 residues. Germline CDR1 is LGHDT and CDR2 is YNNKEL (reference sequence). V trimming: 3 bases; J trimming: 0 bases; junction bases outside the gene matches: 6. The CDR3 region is CASSQQGLAASTDTQYF. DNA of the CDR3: TGTGCCAGCAGCCAGCAAGGACTAGCGGCTAGCACAGATACGCAGTATTTT.

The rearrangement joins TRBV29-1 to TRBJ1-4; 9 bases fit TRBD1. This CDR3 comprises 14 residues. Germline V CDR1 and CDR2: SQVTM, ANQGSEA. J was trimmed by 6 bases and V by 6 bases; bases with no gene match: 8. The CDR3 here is CSVLQGAPDEKLFF. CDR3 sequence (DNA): TGCAGCGTGTTACAGGGGGCGCCGGATGAAAAACTGTTTTTT. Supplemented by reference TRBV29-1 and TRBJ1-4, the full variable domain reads SAVISQKPSRDICQRGTSLTIQCQVDSQVTMMFWYRQQPGQSLTLIATANQGSEATYESGFVIDKFPISRPNLTFSTLTVSNMSPEDSSIYLCSVLQGAPDEKLFFGSGTQLSVL.

CDR3 in DNA: TGTGCCAGCAGCACGGCTAGCGGGAGATTGACCGGGGAGCTGTTTTTT. This codes for CASSTASGRLTGELFF. The chain joins TRBV7-2 to TRBJ2-2; 10 nucleotides agree with TRBD2. V dropped 5 bases and J dropped 5; count of bases not matched to a gene: 8. Germline V CDR1 and CDR2: SGHTA, FQGNSA. The CDR3 runs to 16 residues. Looking up the rest from reference TRBV7-2 and TRBJ2-2 gives the full variable domain: GAGVSQSPSNKVTEKGKDVELRCDPISGHTALYWYRQSLGQGLEFLIYFQGNSAPDKSGLPSDRFSAERTGGSVSTLTIQRTQQEDSAVYLCASSTASGRLTGELFFGEGSRLTVL.

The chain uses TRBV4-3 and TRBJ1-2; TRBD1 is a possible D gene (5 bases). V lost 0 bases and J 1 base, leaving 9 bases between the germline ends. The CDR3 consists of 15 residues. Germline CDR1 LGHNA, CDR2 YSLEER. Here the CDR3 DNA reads TGCGCCAGCAGCCAAGAATCGGGGGATAACTATGGCTACACCTTC. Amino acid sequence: CASSQESGDNYGYTF.

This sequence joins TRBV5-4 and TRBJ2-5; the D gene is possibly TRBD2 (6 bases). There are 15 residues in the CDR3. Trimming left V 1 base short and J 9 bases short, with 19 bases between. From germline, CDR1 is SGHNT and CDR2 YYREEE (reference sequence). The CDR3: CASSLSAGTVRAQYF. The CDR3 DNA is TGTGCCAGCAGCTTGTCAGCGGGCACCGTCCGGGCCCAGTACTTC.

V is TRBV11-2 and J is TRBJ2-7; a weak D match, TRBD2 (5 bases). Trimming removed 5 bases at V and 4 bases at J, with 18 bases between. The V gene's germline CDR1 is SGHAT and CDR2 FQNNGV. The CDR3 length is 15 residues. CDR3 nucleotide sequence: TGTGCCAGCAGCCCGTGGACGGGGATGGGTTACGAGCAGTACGTC. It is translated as CASSPWTGMGYEQYV.

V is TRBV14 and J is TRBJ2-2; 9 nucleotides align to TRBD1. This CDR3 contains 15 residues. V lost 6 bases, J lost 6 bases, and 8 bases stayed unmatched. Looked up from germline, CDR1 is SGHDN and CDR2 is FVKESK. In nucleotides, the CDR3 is TGTGCCAGCAGTCGGACAGGGGTTGCTTCCGGGGAGCTGTTTTTT. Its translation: CASSRTGVASGELFF. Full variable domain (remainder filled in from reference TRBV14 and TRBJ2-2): EAGVTQFPSHSVIEKGQTVTLRCDPISGHDNLYWYRRVMGKEIKFLLHFVKESKQDESGMPNNRFLAERTGGTYSTLKVQPAELEDSGVYFCASSRTGVASGELFFGEGSRLTVL.